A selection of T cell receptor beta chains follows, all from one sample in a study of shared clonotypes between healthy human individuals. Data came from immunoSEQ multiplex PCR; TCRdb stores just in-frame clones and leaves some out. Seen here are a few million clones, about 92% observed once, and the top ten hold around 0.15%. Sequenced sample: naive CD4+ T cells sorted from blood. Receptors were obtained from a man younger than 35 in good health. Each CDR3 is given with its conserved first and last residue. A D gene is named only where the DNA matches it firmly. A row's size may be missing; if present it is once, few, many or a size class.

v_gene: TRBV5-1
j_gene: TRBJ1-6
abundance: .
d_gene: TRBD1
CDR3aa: CASSPEGGGSPLHF
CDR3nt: TGCGCCAGCAGCCCCGAAGGGGGCGGTTCACCCCTCCACTTT

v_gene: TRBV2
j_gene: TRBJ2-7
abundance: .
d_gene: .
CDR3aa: CASRYQANYEQYF
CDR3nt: TGTGCCAGCAGGTATCAGGCAAACTACGAGCAGTACTTC

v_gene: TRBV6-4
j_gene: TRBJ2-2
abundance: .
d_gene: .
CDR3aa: CASSDVNTGELFF
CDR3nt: TGTGCCAGCAGTGATGTGAACACCGGGGAGCTGTTTTTT

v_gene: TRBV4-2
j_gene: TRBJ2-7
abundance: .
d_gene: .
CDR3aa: CASSPMPPPYEQYF
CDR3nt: TGTGCCAGCAGCCCCATGCCCCCCCCCTACGAGCAGTACTTC

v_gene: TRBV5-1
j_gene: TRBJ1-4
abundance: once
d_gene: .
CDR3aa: CASSLLGGPGEKLFF
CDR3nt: TGCGCCAGCAGCTTGTTAGGGGGACCAGGTGAAAAACTGTTTTTT

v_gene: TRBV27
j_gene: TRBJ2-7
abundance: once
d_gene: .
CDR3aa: CASSAGRSYEQYF
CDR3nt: TGTGCCAGCAGTGCGGGACGGTCCTACGAGCAGTACTTC

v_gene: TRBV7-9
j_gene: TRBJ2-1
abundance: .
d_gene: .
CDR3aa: CASSLYWGRAYNEQFF
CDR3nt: TGTGCCAGCAGCTTATACTGGGGCAGGGCCTACAATGAGCAGTTCTTC

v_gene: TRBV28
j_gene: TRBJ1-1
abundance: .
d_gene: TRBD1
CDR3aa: CASSPGGKNTEAFF
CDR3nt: TGTGCCAGCAGTCCAGGGGGGAAGAACACTGAAGCTTTCTTT

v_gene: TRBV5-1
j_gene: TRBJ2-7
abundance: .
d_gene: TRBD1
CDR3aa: CASSLDRAFGQYF
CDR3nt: TGCGCCAGCAGCTTAGACAGGGCGTTTGGGCAGTACTTC

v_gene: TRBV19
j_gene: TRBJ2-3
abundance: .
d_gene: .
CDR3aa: CASSMGGPGTDTQYF
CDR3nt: TGTGCCAGTAGCATGGGGGGCCCGGGCACAGATACGCAGTATTTT

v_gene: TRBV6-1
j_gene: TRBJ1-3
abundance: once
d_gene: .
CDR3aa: CASSDGVRGSNTIYF
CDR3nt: TGTGCCAGCAGTGACGGGGTACGTGGTTCAAACACCATATATTTT

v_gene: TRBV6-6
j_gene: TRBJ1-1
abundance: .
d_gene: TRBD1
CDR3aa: CASSSTGQGPNTEAFF
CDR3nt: TGTGCCAGCAGTTCAACGGGACAGGGTCCTAACACTGAAGCTTTCTTT

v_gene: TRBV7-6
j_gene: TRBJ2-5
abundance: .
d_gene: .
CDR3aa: CASRGGGETQYF
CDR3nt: TGTGCCAGCAGGGGAGGCGGAGAGACCCAGTACTTC

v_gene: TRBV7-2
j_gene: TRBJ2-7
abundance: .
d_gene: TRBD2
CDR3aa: CASSLLAGSFDEQYF
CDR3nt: TGTGCCAGCAGCTTACTAGCGGGAAGTTTCGACGAGCAGTACTTC

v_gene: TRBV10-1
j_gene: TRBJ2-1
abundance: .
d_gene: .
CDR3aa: CASRRVNEQFF
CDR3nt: TGCGCCAGCAGGAGGGTTAATGAGCAGTTCTTC

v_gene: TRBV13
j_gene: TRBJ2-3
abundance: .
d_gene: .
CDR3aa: CASSAATDTQYF
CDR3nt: TGTGCCAGCAGCGCGGCCACAGATACGCAGTATTTT

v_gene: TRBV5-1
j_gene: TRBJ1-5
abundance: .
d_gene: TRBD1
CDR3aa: CASSPGTDNQPQHF
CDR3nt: TGCGCCAGCAGCCCCGGGACAGACAATCAGCCCCAGCATTTT

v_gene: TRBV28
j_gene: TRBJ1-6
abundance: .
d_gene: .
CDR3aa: CASSSLPLTGNNSPLHF
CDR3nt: TGTGCCAGCAGTTCACTCCCCCTCACAGGGAATAATTCACCCCTCCACTTT

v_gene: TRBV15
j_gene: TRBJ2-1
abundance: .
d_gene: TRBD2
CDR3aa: CATSPSGTSGSYEQFF
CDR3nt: TGTGCCACCAGTCCGTCCGGGACTAGCGGGAGTTATGAGCAGTTCTTC

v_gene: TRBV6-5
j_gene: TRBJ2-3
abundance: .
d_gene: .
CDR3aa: CASKSGWAADTQYF
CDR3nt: TGTGCCAGCAAGTCCGGCTGGGCGGCAGATACGCAGTATTTT

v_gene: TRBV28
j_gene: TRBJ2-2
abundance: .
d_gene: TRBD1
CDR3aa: CASSWDGRWGQGAGELFF
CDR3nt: TGTGCCAGCAGTTGGGATGGACGCTGGGGACAGGGGGCCGGGGAGCTGTTTTTT

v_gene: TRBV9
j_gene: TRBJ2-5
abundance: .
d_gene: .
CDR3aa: CASSVTDYILETQYF
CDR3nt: TGTGCCAGCAGCGTTACAGATTACATATTAGAGACCCAGTACTTC

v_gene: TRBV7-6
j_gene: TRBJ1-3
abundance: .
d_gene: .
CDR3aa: CASSSAYSSGNTIYF
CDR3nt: TGTGCCAGCAGCTCAGCGTACAGCTCTGGAAACACCATATATTTT

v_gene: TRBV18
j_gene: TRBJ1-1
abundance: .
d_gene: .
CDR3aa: CASSPPGGNTEAFF
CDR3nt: TGTGCCAGCTCACCCCCGGGGGGGAACACTGAAGCTTTCTTT

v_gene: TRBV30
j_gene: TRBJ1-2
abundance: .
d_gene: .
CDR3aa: CAWGGATANYGYTF
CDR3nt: TGTGCCTGGGGGGGGGCGACGGCCAACTATGGCTACACCTTC

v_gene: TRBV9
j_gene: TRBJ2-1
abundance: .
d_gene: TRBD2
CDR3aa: CASSTRTSGPYNEQFF
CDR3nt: TGTGCCAGCAGCACTCGGACTAGCGGACCGTACAATGAGCAGTTCTTC

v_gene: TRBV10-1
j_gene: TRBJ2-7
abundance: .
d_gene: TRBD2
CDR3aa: CASSETSGSFEQYF
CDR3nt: TGCGCCAGCAGTGAGACTAGCGGGAGCTTCGAGCAGTACTTC

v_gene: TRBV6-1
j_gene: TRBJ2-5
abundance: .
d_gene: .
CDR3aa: CASSPPARETQYF
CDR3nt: TGTGCCAGCAGCCCCCCGGCCAGGGAGACCCAGTACTTC

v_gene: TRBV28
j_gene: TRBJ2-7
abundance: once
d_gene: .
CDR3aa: CASSLFAVATYEQYF
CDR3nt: TGTGCCAGCAGTTTATTCGCAGTCGCGACCTACGAGCAGTACTTC

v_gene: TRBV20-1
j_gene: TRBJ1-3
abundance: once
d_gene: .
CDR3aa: CSAFIGNTIYF
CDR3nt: TGCAGTGCTTTTATAGGAAACACCATATATTTT

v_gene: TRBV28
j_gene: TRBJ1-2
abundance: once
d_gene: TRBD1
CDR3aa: CASSWETGGLYGYTF
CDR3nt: TGTGCCAGCAGTTGGGAGACAGGGGGCCTGTATGGCTACACCTTC

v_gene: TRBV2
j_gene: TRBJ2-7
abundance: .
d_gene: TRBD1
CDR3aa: CASSGVRGRIDEQYF
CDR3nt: TGTGCCAGCAGTGGGGTAAGGGGGCGCATCGACGAGCAGTACTTC

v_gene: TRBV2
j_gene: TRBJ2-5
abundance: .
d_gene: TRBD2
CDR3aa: CASKERGAQETQYF
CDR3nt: TGTGCCAGCAAAGAGCGGGGGGCCCAAGAGACCCAGTACTTC

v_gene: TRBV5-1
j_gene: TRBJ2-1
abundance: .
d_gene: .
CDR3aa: CASSLGGDISYNEQFF
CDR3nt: TGCGCCAGCAGCTTGGGAGGGGACATCTCCTACAATGAGCAGTTCTTC

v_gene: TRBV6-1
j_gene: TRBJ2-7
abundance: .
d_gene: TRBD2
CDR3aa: CASSDERGPYEQYF
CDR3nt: TGTGCCAGCAGTGACGAGCGGGGCCCCTACGAGCAGTACTTC